This TCR beta chain was recovered during a study of regulatory dendritic cells for organ transplantation. The table came from immunoSEQ multiplex PCR; TCRdb's copy has only in-frame clones and leaves some out. The sample yields more than 10,000 clones, more than 55% seen once. In the case of this clone: Antigen: not known.

Points from the study as a whole: Memory T cells were less diverse than naive, with memory CD8+ most oligoclonal.

Germline CDR1 and CDR2: SEHNR and FQNEAQ (reference sequence). This CDR3 spans 15 amino acids. Trimming took 9 bases from V and 0 from J, leaving 15 bases between them. This chain connects TRBV7-9 to TRBJ2-1; possible D gene TRBD2, 6 bases. Sequences were obtained from memory CD8+ T cells from blood. This sample's subset: CD45RO+ memory T cells. The source of this sequence is a human donor in good health. CDR3 in DNA: TGTGCCAGTATCCCCAGCGGGTACTCCTACAATGAGCAGTTCTTC. Amino acid sequence: CASIPSGYSYNEQFF.